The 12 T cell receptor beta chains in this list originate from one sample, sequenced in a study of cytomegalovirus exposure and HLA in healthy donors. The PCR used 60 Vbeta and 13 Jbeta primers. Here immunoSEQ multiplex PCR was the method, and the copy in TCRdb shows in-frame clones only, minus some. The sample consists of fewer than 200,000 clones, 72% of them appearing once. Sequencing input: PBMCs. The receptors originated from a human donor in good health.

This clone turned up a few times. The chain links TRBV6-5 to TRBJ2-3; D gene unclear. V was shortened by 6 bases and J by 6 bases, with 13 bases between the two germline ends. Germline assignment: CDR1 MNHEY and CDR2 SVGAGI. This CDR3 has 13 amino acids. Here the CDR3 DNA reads TGTGCCAGCAGCTCAGACTCGACGGATACGCAGTATTTT. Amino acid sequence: CASSSDSTDTQYF.

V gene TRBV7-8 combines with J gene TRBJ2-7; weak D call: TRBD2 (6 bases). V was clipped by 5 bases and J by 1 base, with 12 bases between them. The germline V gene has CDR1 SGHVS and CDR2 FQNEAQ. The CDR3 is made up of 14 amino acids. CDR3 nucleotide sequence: TGTGCCAGCAGCCAGCGACTAGATTCCTACGAGCAGTACTTC. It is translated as CASSQRLDSYEQYF.

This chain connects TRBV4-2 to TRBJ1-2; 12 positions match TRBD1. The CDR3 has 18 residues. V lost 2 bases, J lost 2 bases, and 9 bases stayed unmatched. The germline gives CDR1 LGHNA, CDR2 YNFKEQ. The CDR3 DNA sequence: TGTGCCAGCAGCCAAACAGCCGGGACAGGGGGCGTCAACTATGGCTACACCTTC. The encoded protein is CASSQTAGTGGVNYGYTF.

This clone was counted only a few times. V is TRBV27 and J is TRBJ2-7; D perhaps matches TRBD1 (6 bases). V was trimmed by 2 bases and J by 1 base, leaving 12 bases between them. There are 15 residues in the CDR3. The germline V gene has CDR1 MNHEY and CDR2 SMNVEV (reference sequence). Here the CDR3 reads CASSLVPGESYEQYF. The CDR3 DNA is TGTGCCAGCAGTTTAGTGCCAGGGGAATCCTACGAGCAGTACTTC.

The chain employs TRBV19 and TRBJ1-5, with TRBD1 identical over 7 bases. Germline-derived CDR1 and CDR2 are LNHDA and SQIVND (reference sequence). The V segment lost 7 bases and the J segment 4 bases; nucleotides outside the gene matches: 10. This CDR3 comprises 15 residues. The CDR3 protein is CASNPTGTGNQPQHF. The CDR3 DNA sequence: TGTGCCAGTAACCCGACAGGGACGGGGAATCAGCCCCAGCATTTT.

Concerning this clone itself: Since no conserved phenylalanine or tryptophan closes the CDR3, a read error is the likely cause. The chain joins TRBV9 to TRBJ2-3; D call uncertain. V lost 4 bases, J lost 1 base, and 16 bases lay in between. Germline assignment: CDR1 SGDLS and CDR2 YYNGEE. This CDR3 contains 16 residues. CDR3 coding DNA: TGTGCCAGCAGCAGAAGCGTAGGTAGGGGCACAGATACGCAGTATGTT. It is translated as CASSRSVGRGTDTQYV.

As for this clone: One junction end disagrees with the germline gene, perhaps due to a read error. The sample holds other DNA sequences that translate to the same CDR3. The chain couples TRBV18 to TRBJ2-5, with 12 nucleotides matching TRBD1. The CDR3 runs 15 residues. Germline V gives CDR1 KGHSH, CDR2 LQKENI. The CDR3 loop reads CASSPGQGALETQYF. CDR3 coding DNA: TGTGCCAGCTCACCGGGACAGGGGGCTTTAGAGACTCAGTACTTC.

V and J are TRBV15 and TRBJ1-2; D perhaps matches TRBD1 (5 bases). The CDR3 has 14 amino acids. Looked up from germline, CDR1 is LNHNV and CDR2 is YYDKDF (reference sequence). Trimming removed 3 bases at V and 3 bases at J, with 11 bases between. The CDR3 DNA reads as TGTGCCACCAGCAGCCCCGGGACTGACTATGGCTACACCTTC. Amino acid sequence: CATSSPGTDYGYTF.

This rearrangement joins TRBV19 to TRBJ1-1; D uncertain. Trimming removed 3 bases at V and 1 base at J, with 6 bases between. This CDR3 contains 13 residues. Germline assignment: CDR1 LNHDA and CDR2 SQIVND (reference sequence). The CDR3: CASSISKNTEAFF. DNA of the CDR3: TGTGCCAGTAGTATTTCCAAGAACACTGAAGCTTTCTTT.

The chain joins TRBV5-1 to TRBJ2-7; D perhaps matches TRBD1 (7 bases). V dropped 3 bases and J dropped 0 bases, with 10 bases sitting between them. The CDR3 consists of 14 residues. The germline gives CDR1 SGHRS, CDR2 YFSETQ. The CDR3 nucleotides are TGCGCCAGCAGCTCGGGGGACAGCTCCTACGAGCAGTACTTC. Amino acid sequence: CASSSGDSSYEQYF.

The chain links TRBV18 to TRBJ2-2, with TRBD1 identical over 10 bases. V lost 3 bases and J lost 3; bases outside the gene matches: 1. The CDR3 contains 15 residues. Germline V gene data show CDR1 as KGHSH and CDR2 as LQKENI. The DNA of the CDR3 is TGTGCCAGCTCACCGGACAGGGGGGACACCGGGGAGCTGTTTTTT. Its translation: CASSPDRGDTGELFF.

The CDR3 here is CASSGSEDRGYEQYF. Written as DNA, the CDR3 is TGCGCCAGCAGCGGAAGCGAGGACAGGGGCTACGAGCAGTACTTC. V is TRBV5-1 and J is TRBJ2-7, with 9 bases fitting TRBD1. J lost 3 bases, V lost 4 bases, and 8 bases had no gene match. Germline assignment: CDR1 SGHRS and CDR2 YFSETQ. This CDR3 spans 15 amino acids.